This is a list of T cell receptor beta chains from one sample in a study of CD8 T cells in Susac syndrome. MiXCR was run by TCRdb on the immunoSEQ multiplex PCR reads, yielding one entry per CDR3 protein. The sample includes roughly 120,000 distinct CDR3 sequences, roughly 94% of them seen just once. The sample comprised CD4+ T cells from PBMCs. These receptors came from a human donor with multiple sclerosis. Each CDR3 is given with its conserved first and last residue. A clone size is listed for some rows: how often the clone was seen (once, few, many), or a class if it is expanded.

size,J,V,length,CDR3
-,TRBJ2-4,TRBV30,16,CAWSRQDGSRWNIQYF
-,TRBJ1-6,TRBV18,15,CASSPVQADNSPLHF
-,TRBJ2-7,TRBV5-1,15,CASSSSSGTSFEQYF
-,TRBJ2-3,TRBV5-1,15,CASSLIGQTTDTQYF
-,TRBJ2-6,TRBV20-1,14,CSASDRAGANVLTF
-,TRBJ2-1,TRBV7-2,13,CASSLLRNNEQFF
once,TRBJ1-5,TRBV2,12,CASRGTGQPQHF
-,TRBJ1-2,TRBV30,13,CAWRWTLGDGYTF
-,TRBJ2-1,TRBV11-2,17,CASSPKGGTGNTNEQFF
-,TRBJ1-1,TRBV2,15,CASNRDAIMNTEAFF
-,TRBJ2-7,TRBV6-5,15,CASRRGGMGSYEQYF
-,TRBJ2-5,TRBV24-1,17,CATSDTSTSGRGETQYF
-,TRBJ2-7,TRBV12-3/TRBV12-4,17,CASSPLGTSGSSYEQYF
-,TRBJ2-7,TRBV7-2,17,CASSLAGAGHSRYEQYF
-,TRBJ1-2,TRBV27,13,CASRPTQNYGYTF
-,TRBJ1-1,TRBV6-6,14,CASSYEGGGTEAFF
-,TRBJ2-4,TRBV5-1,16,CASSLAAGTAKNIQYF
-,TRBJ2-7,TRBV30,15,CAWGKESSGPYEQYF
-,TRBJ2-7,TRBV5-1,14,CASSEQGANYEQYF
-,TRBJ1-1,TRBV11-1,15,CASSLGQTMNTEAFF
-,TRBJ2-6,TRBV5-1,18,CASSLVAGGPTGANVLTF
once,TRBJ2-1,TRBV5-1,15,CASSLGATSYNEQFF
-,TRBJ2-7,TRBV20-1,12,CSARDQLYEQYF
-,TRBJ1-1,TRBV28,12,CATGLMNTEAFF
-,TRBJ2-7,TRBV14,14,CASSLWTSSYEQYF
-,TRBJ1-1,TRBV7-9,13,CASSLALDTEAFF
-,TRBJ1-2,TRBV30,13,CAWSPNTVDGYTF
-,TRBJ2-1,TRBV2,14,CASSGKDVYNEQFF
-,TRBJ2-2,TRBV20-1,13,CSALKAGGGELFF
-,TRBJ2-2,TRBV20-1,14,CSATPGGGTGELFF
-,TRBJ2-7,TRBV20-1,14,CSARGAGGFYEQYF